This TCR beta chain derives from a study of CD8 T cells in Susac syndrome. The CDR3 contains 16 residues. The germline V gene has CDR1 SGHTA and CDR2 FQGNSA. V dropped 1 base and J dropped 1 base, with 13 bases sitting between them. The authors reverse transcribed 0.5 to 1 ug RNA with random hexamers. TCRdb processed the immunoSEQ multiplex PCR reads anew with MiXCR; each CDR3 protein has one entry. The data hold 180,000 or so distinct CDR3 sequences, with 85% to 95% observed a single time. The receptor was derived from a human donor in good health. J is TRBJ2-5 and V is TRBV7-2, with D possibly matching TRBD2 (6 bases). Sample: CD4+ T cells from PBMCs. CDR3 in amino acids: CASSLGASAGQETQYF. The CDR3 nucleotides are TGTGCCAGCAGCTTAGGTGCTAGCGCTGGCCAAGAGACCCAGTACTTC.